The next 27 T cell receptor beta chains were all read from a single sample in a study of blood T cell repertoires in COVID-19. This table comes from immunoSEQ multiplex PCR, and its TCRdb copy is limited to in-frame clones, with some not included. The sample shows 250,000 to 300,000 clones, roughly 90% of them seen only once. The specimen was PBMCs or T cells enriched from blood (not recorded which). The receptors were gathered from a woman between 35 and 50 years old who had recovered from COVID-19.

This clone was counted a single time. J is TRBJ2-5 and V is TRBV2, with 9 positions matching TRBD2. After removal of 2 bases from V and 1 base from J, the junction contained 2 bases not matched to a gene. The CDR3 contains 15 residues. Germline CDR1 SNHLY, CDR2 FYNNEI. This CDR3 reads CASSELAGVQETQYF. CDR3 coding DNA: TGTGCCAGCAGTGAATTAGCGGGGGTCCAAGAGACCCAGTACTTC. The whole variable domain, remainder taken from reference TRBV2 and TRBJ2-5, is EPEVTQTPSHQVTQMGQEVILRCVPISNHLYFYWYRQILGQKVEFLVSFYNNEISEKSEIFDDQFSVERPDGSNFTLKIRSTKLEDSAMYFCASSELAGVQETQYFGPGTRLLVL.

The V and J genes are TRBV4-2 and TRBJ2-2, with TRBD1 matching 9 bases. Germline CDR1 and CDR2: LGHNA and YNFKEQ. V trimming: 4 bases; J trimming: 5 bases; junction bases outside the gene matches: 11. The CDR3 is made up of 17 amino acids. In nucleotides, the CDR3 is TGTGCCAGCAGCCCGAAAGGGACAGGGACAACGACCGGGGAGCTGTTTTTT. Translating it yields CASSPKGTGTTTGELFF.

The chain links TRBV7-2 to TRBJ2-1; 13 positions agree with TRBD2. The ends lost 5 bases at V and 4 bases at J; junction bases unmatched: 2. From germline, CDR1 is SGHTA and CDR2 FQGNSA. The CDR3 spans 15 residues. In DNA, the CDR3 is TGTGCCAGCAGCCGGACTAGCGGGAGTTACAATGAGCAGTTCTTC. Translated: CASSRTSGSYNEQFF.

The chain recombines TRBV2 with TRBJ1-1, with a possible D match to TRBD1 (5 bases). With 2 bases removed from V and 4 bases from J, the gap between germline ends came to 14 bases. This CDR3 has 15 amino acids. Germline V lookup: CDR1 SNHLY, CDR2 FYNNEI. The CDR3 reads CASSEKPSGFTEAFF. The DNA for the CDR3 is TGTGCCAGCAGTGAAAAGCCCTCAGGGTTCACTGAAGCTTTCTTT.

J is TRBJ2-2 and V is TRBV11-3; 9 bases agree with TRBD1. Germline CDR1 reads SGHNT; CDR2 reads YENEEA. V lost 9 bases to trimming and J lost 5 bases; unmatched junction nucleotides: 4. This CDR3 has 13 residues. CDR3 sequence: CASGQGNTGELFF. The CDR3 region has the DNA TGTGCCAGTGGACAGGGGAATACCGGGGAGCTGTTTTTT.

This clone was seen just once. The chain has TRBV19 and TRBJ1-1; D unclear. The CDR3 contains 14 residues. V was cut by 6 bases and J by 8 bases, with 19 bases left in between. Germline V gives CDR1 LNHDA, CDR2 SQIVND (reference sequence). The CDR3: CASRITREGSEAFF. As DNA, the CDR3 is TGTGCCAGTAGGATTACCCGGGAGGGCAGCGAAGCTTTCTTT.

This sequence joins TRBV18 and TRBJ1-6; TRBD1 agrees at 10 bases. Germline V gives CDR1 KGHSH, CDR2 LQKENI. The CDR3 is made up of 17 amino acids. V shed 2 bases, J shed 8 bases, and the junction held 9 bases outside the gene matches. The CDR3 here is CASSPNWDRGRDSPLHF. The DNA for the CDR3 is TGTGCCAGCTCACCAAATTGGGACAGGGGTCGCGATTCACCCCTCCACTTT.

V usage is TRBV5-1 and J usage is TRBJ2-7, with 11 bases matching TRBD2. The junction had 12 bases not matched to a gene; V was cut back by 3 bases and J by 7 bases. The germline V gene encodes CDR1 SGHRS and CDR2 YFSETQ. The CDR3 extends over 16 amino acids. This chain's CDR3 is CASSSGLAEGASEQYF. CDR3 coding DNA: TGCGCCAGCAGCTCGGGACTAGCGGAAGGGGCCTCAGAGCAGTACTTC. The full variable domain, with the rest looked up from reference TRBV5-1 and TRBJ2-7, is KAGVTQTPRYLIKTRGQQVTLSCSPISGHRSVSWYQQTPGQGLQFLFEYFSETQRNKGNFPGRFSGRQFSNSRSEMNVSTLELGDSALYLCASSSGLAEGASEQYFGPGTRLTVT.

The chain recombines TRBV30 with TRBJ1-2; TRBD1 is a possible D gene (6 bases). The CDR3 is made up of 13 amino acids. Per the germline V gene, CDR1 is GTSNPN and CDR2 is SVGIG (reference sequence). V lost 5 bases to trimming and J lost 2 bases, with 12 bases between them. CDR3 nucleotides: TGTGCCTGGGCCTCAGACAGGAACTATGGCTACACCTTC. Translated: CAWASDRNYGYTF.

The chain carries TRBV7-2 and TRBJ1-2; 10 nucleotides line up with TRBD1. This CDR3 has 16 residues. Germline CDR1 SGHTA, CDR2 FQGNSA. V dropped 1 base and J dropped 2; count of bases not matched to a gene: 4. CDR3 nucleotides: TGTGCCAGCAGCTTAGGCCTGGACAGGGGGAACTATGGCTACACCTTC. It codes for CASSLGLDRGNYGYTF. The full variable domain, rest sourced from reference TRBV7-2 and TRBJ1-2, is GAGVSQSPSNKVTEKGKDVELRCDPISGHTALYWYRQSLGQGLEFLIYFQGNSAPDKSGLPSDRFSAERTGGSVSTLTIQRTQQEDSAVYLCASSLGLDRGNYGYTFGSGTRLTVV.

V gene TRBV7-8 combines with J gene TRBJ1-2, with a possible D match to TRBD1 (5 bases). The CDR3 totals 16 residues. Germline CDR1 is SGHVS and CDR2 is FQNEAQ. V lost 4 bases to trimming and J lost 6 bases, with 21 bases between them. This CDR3 is CASSSVGSGLLNGYTF. The CDR3 region has the DNA TGTGCCAGCAGCTCCGTGGGTTCAGGGTTATTGAATGGCTACACCTTC.

The V and J genes are TRBV6-5 and TRBJ1-1, with D possibly being TRBD1 (6 bases). This CDR3 region has 13 residues. V lost 4 bases to trimming and J lost 7 bases, with 13 bases between them. The germline CDR1 and CDR2 sequences are MNHEY and SVGAGI. CDR3 bases: TGTGCCAGCAGTTTATCGTTAGGGGGTGAAGCTTTCTTT. It encodes CASSLSLGGEAFF.

The J gene is TRBJ1-2, the V gene TRBV18; maybe TRBD1 (5 bases). Trimming cost V 2 bases and J 4 bases, with 11 bases left between them. CDR1 KGHSH and CDR2 LQKENI come from the germline V gene. The CDR3 is 14 amino acids. The CDR3 here is CASSPRQDSYGYTF. CDR3 sequence (DNA): TGTGCCAGCTCACCAAGACAAGACAGCTATGGCTACACCTTC.

The chain joins TRBV30 to TRBJ1-5; D is unresolved. Looked up from germline, CDR1 is GTSNPN and CDR2 is SVGIG (reference sequence). V was pared by 0 bases and J by 5 bases, with 11 bases between. This CDR3 spans 14 amino acids. The CDR3 loop reads CAWSVDNSHQPQHF. The CDR3 DNA reads as TGTGCCTGGAGTGTAGATAACAGCCATCAGCCCCAGCATTTT.

This chain joins TRBV27 and TRBJ1-1; TRBD1 might be the D (5 bases). Germline V gene sequence: CDR1 MNHEY, CDR2 SMNVEV (reference sequence). CDR3 length equals 13 residues. Trimming took off 3 bases at V and 6 bases at J, with 11 bases between the two ends. This CDR3 reads CASSFVRGPEAFF. In nucleotides, the CDR3 is TGTGCCAGCAGTTTTGTTAGGGGTCCTGAAGCTTTCTTT.

The chain is built from TRBV2 and TRBJ2-5, with D possibly TRBD2 on 5 matching bases. With 2 bases removed from V and 6 bases from J, the gap between germline ends came to 13 bases. Germline CDR1 and CDR2: SNHLY and FYNNEI. This CDR3 comprises 14 residues. The CDR3, as DNA: TGTGCCAGCAGTGAAACGGCTAGCATAAAGACCCAGTACTTC. Residues: CASSETASIKTQYF.

In DNA form, the CDR3 reads TGCAGCGCTCTCAGGGCACAAGAGACCCAGTACTTC. Translated, it gives CSALRAQETQYF. The chain links TRBV29-1 to TRBJ2-5; the D gene is possibly TRBD1 (5 bases). V lost 7 bases and J lost 2, with 11 bases in between. This CDR3 spans 12 amino acids. CDR1 and CDR2 (germline): SQVTM, ANQGSEA.

This chain links TRBV7-2 with TRBJ2-2; 12 bases map to TRBD2. Germline V gene data show CDR1 as SGHTA and CDR2 as FQGNSA. This CDR3 has 16 amino acids. The V gene end was trimmed by 3 bases and the J gene end by 6 bases; junction bases not matched to a gene: 5. This CDR3 is CASSLLAGGYAGELFF. The CDR3 DNA is TGTGCCAGCAGCTTGCTAGCGGGAGGGTATGCCGGGGAGCTGTTTTTT.

The CDR3 sequence is CASSLGDRGRRTEAFF. The CDR3 nucleotides are TGTGCCAGCAGCTTAGGGGACAGGGGGCGCCGGACTGAAGCTTTCTTT. The chain couples TRBV7-9 to TRBJ1-1; 12 bases match TRBD1. The CDR3 has 16 amino acids. Germline V lookup: CDR1 SEHNR, CDR2 FQNEAQ (reference sequence). The V and J ends lost 1 base and 5 bases, in that order; junction bases with no gene match: 5.

The chain carries TRBV13 and TRBJ2-2, with D hard to call. The V gene's germline CDR1 is PRHDT and CDR2 FYEKMQ (reference sequence). The V end lost 7 bases, the J end lost 4 bases, and 7 bases lay between the germline ends. The CDR3 is 12 amino acids. CDR3 amino acids: CASTWATGELFF. The CDR3 bases are TGTGCCAGCACGTGGGCCACCGGGGAGCTGTTTTTT.

The chain recombines TRBV18 with TRBJ1-3; no clear D. V shed 1 base and J shed 0 bases, with 7 bases lying between them. The CDR3 totals 15 residues. Germline V lookup: CDR1 KGHSH, CDR2 LQKENI. CDR3 sequence (DNA): TGTGCCAGCTCACCACAGGGAGACTCTGGAAACACCATATATTTT. The encoded protein is CASSPQGDSGNTIYF.

The chain is built from TRBV5-4 and TRBJ1-3; a weak D match, TRBD1 (5 bases). V was trimmed by 7 bases and J by 0 bases, leaving 14 bases between them. Per the germline V gene, CDR1 is SGHNT and CDR2 is YYREEE (reference sequence). The CDR3 runs to 15 residues. The CDR3 loop is CASRRDASSGNTIYF. In nucleotides, the CDR3 is TGTGCCAGCCGGAGGGACGCCAGCTCTGGAAACACCATATATTTT.

This chain connects TRBV2 to TRBJ2-1; D is perhaps TRBD1 (5 bases). Trimming cost V 4 bases and J 7 bases, with 17 bases left between them. There are 15 residues in the CDR3. The germline gives CDR1 SNHLY, CDR2 FYNNEI. The CDR3 bases are TGTGCCAGCAGTGGTGGGCAGGGTTACTGGAATGAGCAGTTCTTC. Residues: CASSGGQGYWNEQFF. Filled out from reference TRBV2 and TRBJ2-1, the complete variable domain reads EPEVTQTPSHQVTQMGQEVILRCVPISNHLYFYWYRQILGQKVEFLVSFYNNEISEKSEIFDDQFSVERPDGSNFTLKIRSTKLEDSAMYFCASSGGQGYWNEQFFGPGTRLTVL.

A single count supports this clone. The chain carries TRBV12-3 or TRBV12-4 and TRBJ1-2; D might be TRBD1 (5 bases). The CDR3 loop spans 13 amino acids. V was clipped by 2 bases and J by 8 bases, with 12 bases between them. The DNA of the CDR3 is TGTGCCAGCAGTTTACAGGGTCCTTACGGCTACACCTTC. Translation gives CASSLQGPYGYTF.

The chain has TRBV9 and TRBJ2-1; 10 bases line up with TRBD2. The CDR3 totals 18 residues. With V trimmed by 4 bases and J by 4 bases, 14 bases remained unmatched. Germline V gene sequence: CDR1 SGDLS, CDR2 YYNGEE. CDR3 loop: CASSTRTSGAGLYNEQFF. The CDR3, as DNA: TGTGCCAGCAGCACCCGGACTAGCGGTGCGGGATTATACAATGAGCAGTTCTTC.

This chain links TRBV11-2 with TRBJ1-2; D is perhaps TRBD1 (6 bases). V dropped 8 bases and J dropped 6 bases, with 16 bases sitting between them. There are 13 residues in the CDR3. Germline V gene lookup returns CDR1 SGHAT and CDR2 FQNNGV. The CDR3, as DNA: TGTGCCAGCCGTTTGGGGGCTTGGGATGGCTACACCTTC. The encoded protein is CASRLGAWDGYTF.

The V and J genes are TRBV25-1 and TRBJ1-2, with TRBD1 identical over 9 bases. The CDR3 runs to 16 residues. Unmatched junction bases numbered 11, after V lost 5 bases and J lost 4 bases. Germline V CDR1 and CDR2: MGHDK, SYGVNS. The CDR3 nucleotides read TGTGCCAGCAGTACCCCAGATGGGACAGGGACCTATGGCTACACCTTC. Its translation: CASSTPDGTGTYGYTF.